This T cell receptor beta chain was observed in a study of blood T cell repertoires in COVID-19. This table comes from immunoSEQ multiplex PCR, and its TCRdb copy is limited to in-frame clones, with some not included. The profile shows roughly 250,000 clones, approximately 91% of them singletons. Trimming removed 3 bases from V and 1 base from J, with 10 bases in between. Germline V gene sequence: CDR1 KGHSH, CDR2 LQKENI. CDR3 length: 14 residues. Specimen: peripheral blood. V gene TRBV18 combines with J gene TRBJ2-7; D is undetermined. This clonotype was obtained from a woman in her thirties with acute or convalescent COVID-19. The chain's CDR3 is CASSPGERSYEQYF. DNA of the CDR3: TGTGCCAGCTCACCCGGAGAGCGATCCTACGAGCAGTACTTC.